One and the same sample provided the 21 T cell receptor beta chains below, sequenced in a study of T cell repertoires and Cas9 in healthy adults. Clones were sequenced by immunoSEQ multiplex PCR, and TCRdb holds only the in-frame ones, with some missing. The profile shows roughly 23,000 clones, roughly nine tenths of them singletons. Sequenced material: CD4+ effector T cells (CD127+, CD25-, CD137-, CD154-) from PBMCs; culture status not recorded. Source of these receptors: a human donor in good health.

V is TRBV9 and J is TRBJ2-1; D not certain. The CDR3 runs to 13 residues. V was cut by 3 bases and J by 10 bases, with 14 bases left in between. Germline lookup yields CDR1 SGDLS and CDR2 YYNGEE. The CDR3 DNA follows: TGTGCCAGCAGCGGCCAAACCAGGTCGGAGCAGTTCTTC. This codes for CASSGQTRSEQFF. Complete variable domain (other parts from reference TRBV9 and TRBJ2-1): DSGVTQTPKHLITATGQRVTLRCSPRSGDLSVYWYQQSLDQGLQFLIQYYNGEERAKGNILERFSAQQFPDLHSELNLSSLELGDSALYFCASSGQTRSEQFFGPGTRLTVL.

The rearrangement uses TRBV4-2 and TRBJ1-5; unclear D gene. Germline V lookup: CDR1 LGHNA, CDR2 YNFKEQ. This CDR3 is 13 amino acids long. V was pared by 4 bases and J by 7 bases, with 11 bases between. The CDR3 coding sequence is TGTGCCAGCAGCCCCTCGGCCCCGCAGCCCCAGCATTTT. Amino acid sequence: CASSPSAPQPQHF.

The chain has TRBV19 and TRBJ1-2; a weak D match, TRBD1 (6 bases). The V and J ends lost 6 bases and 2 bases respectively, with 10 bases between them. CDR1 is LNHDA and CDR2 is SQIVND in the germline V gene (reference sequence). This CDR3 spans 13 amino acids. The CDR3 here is CASSRTANYGYTF. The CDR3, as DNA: TGTGCCAGTAGCCGGACAGCGAACTATGGCTACACCTTC.

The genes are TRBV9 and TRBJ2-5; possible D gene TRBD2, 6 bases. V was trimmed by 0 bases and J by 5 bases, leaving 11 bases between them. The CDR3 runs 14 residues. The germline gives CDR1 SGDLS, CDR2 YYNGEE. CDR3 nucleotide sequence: TGTGCCAGCAGCGTAGCTGGAGGGTGGGAGACCCAGTACTTC. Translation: CASSVAGGWETQYF.

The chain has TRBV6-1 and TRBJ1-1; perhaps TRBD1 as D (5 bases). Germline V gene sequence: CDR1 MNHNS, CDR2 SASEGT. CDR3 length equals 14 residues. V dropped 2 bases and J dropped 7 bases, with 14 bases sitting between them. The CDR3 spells CASSEPLGGGEAFF. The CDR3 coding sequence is TGTGCCAGCAGTGAACCCCTTGGCGGGGGTGAAGCTTTCTTT.

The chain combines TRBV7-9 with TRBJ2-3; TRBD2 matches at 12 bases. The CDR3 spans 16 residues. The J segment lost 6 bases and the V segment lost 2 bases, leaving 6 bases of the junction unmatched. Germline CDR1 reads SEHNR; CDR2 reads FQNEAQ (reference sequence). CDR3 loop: CASSLLAGGPQDTQYF. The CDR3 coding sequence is TGTGCCAGCAGCTTACTAGCGGGAGGGCCACAGGATACGCAGTATTTT.

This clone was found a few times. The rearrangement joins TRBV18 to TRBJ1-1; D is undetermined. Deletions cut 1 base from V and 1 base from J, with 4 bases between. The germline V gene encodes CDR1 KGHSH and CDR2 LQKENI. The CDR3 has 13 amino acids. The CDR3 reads CASSPLRNTEAFF. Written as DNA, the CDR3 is TGTGCCAGCTCACCACTTCGGAACACTGAAGCTTTCTTT.

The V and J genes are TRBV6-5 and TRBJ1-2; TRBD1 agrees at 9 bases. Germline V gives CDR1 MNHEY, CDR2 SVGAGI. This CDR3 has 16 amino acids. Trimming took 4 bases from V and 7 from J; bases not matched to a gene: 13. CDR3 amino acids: CASSFLRDRVSAGYTF. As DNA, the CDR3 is TGTGCCAGCAGTTTCCTCCGGGACAGGGTCTCGGCTGGCTACACCTTC.

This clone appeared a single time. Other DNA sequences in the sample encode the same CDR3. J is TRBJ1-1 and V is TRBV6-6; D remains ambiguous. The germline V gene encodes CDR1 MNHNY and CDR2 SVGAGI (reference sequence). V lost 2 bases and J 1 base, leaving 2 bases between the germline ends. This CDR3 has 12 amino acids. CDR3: CASSYRNTEAFF. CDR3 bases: TGTGCCAGCAGTTACAGGAACACTGAAGCTTTCTTT.

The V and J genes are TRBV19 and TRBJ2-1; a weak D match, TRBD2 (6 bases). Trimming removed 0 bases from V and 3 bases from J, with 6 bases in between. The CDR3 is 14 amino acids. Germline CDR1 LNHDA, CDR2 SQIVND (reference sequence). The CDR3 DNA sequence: TGTGCCAGTAGTATAGACGGGGGCTACAATGAGCAGTTCTTC. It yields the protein CASSIDGGYNEQFF.

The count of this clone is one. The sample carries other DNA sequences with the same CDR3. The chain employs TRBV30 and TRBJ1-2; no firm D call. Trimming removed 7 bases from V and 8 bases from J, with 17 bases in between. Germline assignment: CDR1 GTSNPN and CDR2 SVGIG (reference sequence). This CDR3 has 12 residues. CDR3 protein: CAYSTASYGYTF. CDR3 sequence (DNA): TGTGCCTATTCGACGGCAAGCTACGGCTACACCTTC. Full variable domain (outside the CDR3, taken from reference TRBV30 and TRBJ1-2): SQTIHQWPATLVQPVGSPLSLECTVEGTSNPNLYWYRQAAGRGLQLLFYSVGIGQISSEVPQNLSASRPQDRQFILSSKKLLLSDSGFYLCAYSTASYGYTFGSGTRLTVV.

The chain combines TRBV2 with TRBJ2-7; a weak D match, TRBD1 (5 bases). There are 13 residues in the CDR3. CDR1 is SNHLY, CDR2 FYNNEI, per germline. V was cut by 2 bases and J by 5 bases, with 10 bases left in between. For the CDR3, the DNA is TGTGCCAGCAGTGAAAGCAGGGTTCACGAGCAGTACTTC. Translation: CASSESRVHEQYF.

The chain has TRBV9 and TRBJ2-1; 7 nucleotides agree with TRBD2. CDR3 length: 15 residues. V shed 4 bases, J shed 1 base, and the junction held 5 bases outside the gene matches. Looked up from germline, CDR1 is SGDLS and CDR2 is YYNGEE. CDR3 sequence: CASSPGRPSYNEQFF. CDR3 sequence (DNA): TGTGCCAGCAGCCCCGGGAGGCCATCCTACAATGAGCAGTTCTTC.

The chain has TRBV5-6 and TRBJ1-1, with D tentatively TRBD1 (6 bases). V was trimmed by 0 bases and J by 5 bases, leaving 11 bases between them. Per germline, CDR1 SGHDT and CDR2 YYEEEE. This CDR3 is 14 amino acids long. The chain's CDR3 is CASSLVVGGTEAFF. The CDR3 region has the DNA TGTGCCAGCAGCTTGGTGGTAGGGGGGACTGAAGCTTTCTTT. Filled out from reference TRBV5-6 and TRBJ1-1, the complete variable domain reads DAGVTQSPTHLIKTRGQQVTLRCSPKSGHDTVSWYQQALGQGPQFIFQYYEEEERQRGNFPDRFSGHQFPNYSSELNVNALLLGDSALYLCASSLVVGGTEAFFGQGTRLTVV.

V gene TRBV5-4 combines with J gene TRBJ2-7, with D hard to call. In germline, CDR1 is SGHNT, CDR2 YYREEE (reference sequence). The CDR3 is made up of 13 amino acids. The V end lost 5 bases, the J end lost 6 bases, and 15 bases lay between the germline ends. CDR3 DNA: TGTGCCAGCAGTTTTTACACAGAAGGCGAGCAGTACTTC. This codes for CASSFYTEGEQYF.

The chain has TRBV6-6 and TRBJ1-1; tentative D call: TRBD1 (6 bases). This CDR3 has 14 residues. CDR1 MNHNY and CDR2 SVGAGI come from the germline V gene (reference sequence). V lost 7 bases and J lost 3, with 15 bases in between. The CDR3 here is CASNGLGGDTEAFF. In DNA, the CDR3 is TGTGCCAGCAATGGCTTAGGGGGGGACACTGAAGCTTTCTTT.

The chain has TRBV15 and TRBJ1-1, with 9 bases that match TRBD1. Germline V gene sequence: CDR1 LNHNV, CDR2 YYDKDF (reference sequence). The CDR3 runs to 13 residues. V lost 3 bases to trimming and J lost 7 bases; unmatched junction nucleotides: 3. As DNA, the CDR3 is TGTGCCACCAGCAGTCGGACAGGGGATGAAGCTTTCTTT. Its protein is CATSSRTGDEAFF.

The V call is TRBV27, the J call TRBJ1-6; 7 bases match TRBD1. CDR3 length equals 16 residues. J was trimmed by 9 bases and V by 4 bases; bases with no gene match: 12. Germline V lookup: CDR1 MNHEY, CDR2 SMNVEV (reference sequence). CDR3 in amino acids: CASSSPETGRSSPLHF. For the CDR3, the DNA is TGTGCCAGCAGTTCCCCCGAGACAGGGCGAAGTTCACCCCTCCACTTT.

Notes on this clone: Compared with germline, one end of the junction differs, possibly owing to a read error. CDR3 nucleotide sequence: TGTGCTAGCAGCTTAAACAGGGGTCAAGAGACCCAGTACTTC. Residues: CASSLNRGQETQYF. This chain links TRBV7-7 with TRBJ2-5, with 7 bases fitting TRBD1. Germline V gene lookup returns CDR1 SSHAT and CDR2 FNYEAQ (reference sequence). The CDR3 covers 14 residues. The full variable domain, with the rest looked up from reference TRBV7-7 and TRBJ2-5, is GAGVSQSPRYKVTKRGQDVTLRCDPISSHATLYWYQQALGQGPEFLTYFNYEAQPDKSGLPSDRFSAERPEGSISTLTIQRTEQRDSAMYRCASSLNRGQETQYFGPGTRLLVL.

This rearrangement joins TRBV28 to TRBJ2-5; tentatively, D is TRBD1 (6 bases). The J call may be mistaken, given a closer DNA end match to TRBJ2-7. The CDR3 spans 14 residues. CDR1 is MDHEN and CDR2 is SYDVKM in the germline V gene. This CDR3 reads CASTQRGSNYEQYF. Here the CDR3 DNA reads TGTGCCAGCACCCAGAGGGGGAGTAATTACGAGCAGTACTTC.

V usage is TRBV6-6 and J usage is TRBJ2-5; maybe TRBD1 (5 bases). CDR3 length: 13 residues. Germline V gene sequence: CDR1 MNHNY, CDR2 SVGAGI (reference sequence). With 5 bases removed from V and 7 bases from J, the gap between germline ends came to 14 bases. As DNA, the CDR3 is TGTGCCAGCAGTCTCAGGGTAAAGGGGACCCAGTACTTC. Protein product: CASSLRVKGTQYF.